This T cell receptor beta chain was captured in a study of blood T cell repertoires in COVID-19. Across the study: The United States, Italy and Spain provided the acute and convalescent COVID-19 samples. PBMCs, B-cell-depleted T cells, or T cells provided the cDNA or gDNA that made up the material.

TCRdb's copy holds only in-frame clones and misses some; the assay was immunoSEQ multiplex PCR. Here the sample spans 100,000 to 150,000 clones, approximately 90% being singletons. The length of the CDR3 is 16 residues. CDR1 LNHDA and CDR2 SQIVND come from the germline V gene (reference sequence). The V and J ends lost 4 bases and 3 bases, in that order; junction bases with no gene match: 8. Sequencing was carried out using peripheral blood. The chain carries TRBV19 and TRBJ2-2, with 7 nucleotides matching TRBD1. The clonotype comes from a woman older than 75 with acute or convalescent COVID-19. CDR3 sequence: CASSSRGTAHTGELFF. The CDR3 nucleotides read TGTGCCAGTAGTAGCCGAGGGACAGCCCACACCGGGGAGCTGTTTTTT.